A selection of T cell receptor beta chains follows, all from one sample in a study of CD8 T cells in ankylosing spondylitis. TCRdb reprocessed the 5' RACE reads with MiXCR, giving one entry per CDR3 protein. This repertoire shows around 340,000 distinct CDR3 sequences, 20% found once; its top ten account for under 15%. Sequenced input: blood, either unsorted or a sorted T cell fraction (not recorded which). All receptors derive from a male donor with ankylosing spondylitis or in good health (not recorded which). CDR3s include the opening cysteine and the closing phenylalanine or tryptophan. A D gene is named only where the DNA matches it firmly. Only some rows state a clone size, as once, few, many or a class for expanded clones.

>TRBJ1-1|NA|few|TRBV12-3/TRBV12-4
TGTGCCAGCAGCCGCGGGGCGGTGAACACTGAAGCTTTCTTT
CASSRGAVNTEAFF
>TRBJ2-7|NA|few|TRBV3-1
TGTGCCAGCAGCCATCGTGGGGCCGGCTACGAGCAGTACTTC
CASSHRGAGYEQYF
>TRBJ2-2|TRBD2|few|TRBV6-1
TGTGCCAGCAGTCTCGGCGGGGGAGGTGGGACCGGGGAGCTGTTTTTT
CASSLGGGGGTGELFF
>TRBJ2-7|NA|NA|TRBV6-5
TGTGCCAGCAGTTACTCGACGGCCTACGAGCAGTACTTC
CASSYSTAYEQYF
>TRBJ2-1|NA|NA|TRBV24-1
TGTGCCACCAGTGATTTGCAGGTTGAGCAGTTCTTC
CATSDLQVEQFF
>TRBJ2-3|TRBD2|NA|TRBV4-1
TGCGCCAGCGGGCCCGGGGGGGCGGATACGCAGTATTTT
CASGPGGADTQYF
>TRBJ2-1|TRBD1|NA|TRBV2
TGTGCCAGCAGTGAGGGACAGAAGGGTGGTGATGAGCAGTTCTTC
CASSEGQKGGDEQFF
>TRBJ2-1|TRBD2|few|TRBV9
TGTGCCAGCAGCGTAGATTCTACTAGCGGGGGGGCCTCCGAGCAGTTCTTC
CASSVDSTSGGASEQFF
>TRBJ2-7|TRBD1|few|TRBV15
TGTGCCACCAGCAACCGGGACAGGTTCTACGAGCAGTACTTC
CATSNRDRFYEQYF
>TRBJ2-7|NA|few|TRBV5-1
TGCGCCAGCAGCCCGCGATCGGGGATACCCTACGAGCAGTACTTC
CASSPRSGIPYEQYF